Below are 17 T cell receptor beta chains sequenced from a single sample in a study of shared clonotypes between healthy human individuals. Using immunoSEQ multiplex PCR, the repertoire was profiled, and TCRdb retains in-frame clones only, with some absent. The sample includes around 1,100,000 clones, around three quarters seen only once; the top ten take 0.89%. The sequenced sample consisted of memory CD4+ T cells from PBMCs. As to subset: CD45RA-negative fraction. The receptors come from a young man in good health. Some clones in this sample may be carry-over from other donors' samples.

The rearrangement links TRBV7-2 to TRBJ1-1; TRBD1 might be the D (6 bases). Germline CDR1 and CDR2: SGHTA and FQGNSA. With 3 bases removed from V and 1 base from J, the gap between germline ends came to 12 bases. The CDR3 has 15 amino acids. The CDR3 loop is CASSLYREGNTEAFF. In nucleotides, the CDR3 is TGTGCCAGCAGCTTGTACAGGGAGGGGAACACTGAAGCTTTCTTT.

DNA of the CDR3: TGTGCCAGCAGCGTGGACCATCAGCCCCAGCATTTT. Its protein is CASSVDHQPQHF. The chain carries TRBV7-9 and TRBJ1-5; D is undetermined. The CDR3 runs 12 residues. Germline values: CDR1 SEHNR, CDR2 FQNEAQ (reference sequence). With 5 bases removed from V and 5 bases from J, the gap between germline ends came to 7 bases.

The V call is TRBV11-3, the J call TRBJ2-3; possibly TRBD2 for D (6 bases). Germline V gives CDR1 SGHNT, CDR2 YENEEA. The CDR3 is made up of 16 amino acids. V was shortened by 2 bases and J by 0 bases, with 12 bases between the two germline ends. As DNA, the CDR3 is TGTGCCAGCAGCTTATCGGGGCGGGGAAGCACAGATACGCAGTATTTT. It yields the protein CASSLSGRGSTDTQYF.

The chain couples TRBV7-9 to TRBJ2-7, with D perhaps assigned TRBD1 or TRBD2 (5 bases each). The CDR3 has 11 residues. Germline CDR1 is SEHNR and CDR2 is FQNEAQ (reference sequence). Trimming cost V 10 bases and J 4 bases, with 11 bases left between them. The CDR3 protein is CAIDGGYEQYF. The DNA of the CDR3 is TGTGCCATCGATGGGGGATACGAGCAGTACTTC.

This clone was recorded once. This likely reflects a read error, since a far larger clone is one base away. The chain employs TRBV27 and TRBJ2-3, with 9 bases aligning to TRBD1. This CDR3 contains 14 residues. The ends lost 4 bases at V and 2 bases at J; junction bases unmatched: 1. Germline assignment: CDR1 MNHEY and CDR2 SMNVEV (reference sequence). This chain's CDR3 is CASSYRGLTDTQYF. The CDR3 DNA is TGTGCCAGCAGTTACAGGGGGCTCACAGATACGCAGTATTTT.

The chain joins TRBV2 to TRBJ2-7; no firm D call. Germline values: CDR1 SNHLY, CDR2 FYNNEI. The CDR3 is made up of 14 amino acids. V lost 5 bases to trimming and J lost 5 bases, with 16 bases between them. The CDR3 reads CASSQSGWADEQYF. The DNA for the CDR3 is TGTGCCAGCAGTCAGAGTGGGTGGGCCGACGAGCAGTACTTC.

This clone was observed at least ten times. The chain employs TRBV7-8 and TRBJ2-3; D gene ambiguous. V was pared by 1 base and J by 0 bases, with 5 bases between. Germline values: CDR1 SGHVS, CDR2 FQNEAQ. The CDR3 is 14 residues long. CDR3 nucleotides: TGTGCCAGCAGCTTAGAAGCAAGCACAGATACGCAGTATTTT. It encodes CASSLEASTDTQYF.

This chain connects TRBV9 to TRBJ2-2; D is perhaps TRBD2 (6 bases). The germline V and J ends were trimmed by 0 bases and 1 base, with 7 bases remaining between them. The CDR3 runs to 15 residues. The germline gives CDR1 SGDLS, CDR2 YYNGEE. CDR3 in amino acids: CASSVGSGNTGELFF. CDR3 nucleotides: TGTGCCAGCAGCGTAGGTAGCGGGAACACCGGGGAGCTGTTTTTT.

CDR3 residues: CASTRQGVSTDTQYF. Written as DNA, the CDR3 is TGTGCCAGTACCCGACAGGGAGTTAGCACAGATACGCAGTATTTT. V gene TRBV19 combines with J gene TRBJ2-3; 7 bases line up with TRBD1. With 7 bases clipped from V and 0 bases from J, the junction kept 7 bases outside the gene matches. In germline, CDR1 is LNHDA, CDR2 SQIVND (reference sequence). This CDR3 has 15 residues.

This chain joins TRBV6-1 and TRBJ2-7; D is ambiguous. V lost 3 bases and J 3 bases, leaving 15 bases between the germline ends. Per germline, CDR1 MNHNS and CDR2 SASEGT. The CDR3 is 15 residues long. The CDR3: CASSDPHMALYEQYF. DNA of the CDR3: TGTGCCAGCAGTGATCCTCATATGGCACTCTACGAGCAGTACTTC.

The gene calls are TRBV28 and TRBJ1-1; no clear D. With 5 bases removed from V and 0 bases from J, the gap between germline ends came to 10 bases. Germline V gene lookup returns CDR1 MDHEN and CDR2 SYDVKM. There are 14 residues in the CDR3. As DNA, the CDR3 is TGTGCCAGCAGTCGCCGGGTCTTGAACACTGAAGCTTTCTTT. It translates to CASSRRVLNTEAFF.

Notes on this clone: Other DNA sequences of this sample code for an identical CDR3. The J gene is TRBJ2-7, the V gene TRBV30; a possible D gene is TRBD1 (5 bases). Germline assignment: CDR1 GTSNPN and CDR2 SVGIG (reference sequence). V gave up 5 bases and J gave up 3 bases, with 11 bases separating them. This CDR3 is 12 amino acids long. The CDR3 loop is CAWSGQSYEQYF. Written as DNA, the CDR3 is TGTGCCTGGTCAGGGCAGAGCTACGAGCAGTACTTC.

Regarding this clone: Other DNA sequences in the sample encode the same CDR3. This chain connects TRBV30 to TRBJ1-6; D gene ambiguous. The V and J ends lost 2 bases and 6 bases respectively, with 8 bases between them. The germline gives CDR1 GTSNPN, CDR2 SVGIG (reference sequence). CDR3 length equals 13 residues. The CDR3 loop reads CAWSWAGNSPLHF. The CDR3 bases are TGTGCCTGGAGTTGGGCGGGTAATTCACCCCTCCACTTT.

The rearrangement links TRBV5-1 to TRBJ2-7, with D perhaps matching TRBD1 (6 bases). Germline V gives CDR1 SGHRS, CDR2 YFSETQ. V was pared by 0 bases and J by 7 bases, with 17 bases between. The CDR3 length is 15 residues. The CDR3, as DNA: TGCGCCAGCAGCTTGGGACAGGTCCGGCTGGGGGAGCAGTACTTC. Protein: CASSLGQVRLGEQYF.

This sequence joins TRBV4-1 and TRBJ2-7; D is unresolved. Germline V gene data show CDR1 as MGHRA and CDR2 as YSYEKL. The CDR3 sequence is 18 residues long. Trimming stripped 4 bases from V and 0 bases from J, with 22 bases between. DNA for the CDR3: TGCGCCAGCAGCCCCAACACTTTTACCATAAGGAGCTCCTACGAGCAGTACTTC. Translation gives CASSPNTFTIRSSYEQYF.

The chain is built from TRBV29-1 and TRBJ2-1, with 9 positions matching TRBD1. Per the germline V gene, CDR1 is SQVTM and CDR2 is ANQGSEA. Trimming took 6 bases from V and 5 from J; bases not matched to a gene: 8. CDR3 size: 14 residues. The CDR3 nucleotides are TGCAGCGTCCAGGACAGGGGCCCGAACAATGAGCAGTTCTTC. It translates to CSVQDRGPNNEQFF.

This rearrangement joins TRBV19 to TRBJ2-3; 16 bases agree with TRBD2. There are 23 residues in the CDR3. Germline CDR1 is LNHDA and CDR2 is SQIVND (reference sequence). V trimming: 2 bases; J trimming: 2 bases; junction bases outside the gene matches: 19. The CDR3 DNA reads TGTGCCAGTAGTATACCGCCGGGACTAGCGGGAGGGCCGGTGAACCTCGTCACAGATACGCAGTATTTT. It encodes CASSIPPGLAGGPVNLVTDTQYF.